This T cell receptor beta chain was identified during a study of shared clonotypes between healthy human individuals. Study information: There were three CD4 naive, three CD4 memory, two CD8 naive and one CD8 memory plates per donor.

Repertoires were generated with immunoSEQ multiplex PCR, while TCRdb's copy carries only in-frame clones and drops some. The profile shows about 1 million clones, about 70% of them singletons. CDR1 SGHTA and CDR2 FQGNSA come from the germline V gene. The CDR3 totals 14 residues. V was cut by 5 bases and J by 6 bases, with 17 bases left in between. This sequence originates from a man between 18 and 35 years old in good health. The sample comprised memory CD4+ T cells sorted from blood. Sample subset: CD45RA-negative fraction. V usage is TRBV7-2 and J usage is TRBJ2-7; a possible D gene is TRBD1 (5 bases). CDR3 sequence: CASSVRGIRGEQYF. The CDR3 coding sequence is TGTGCCAGCAGCGTTAGGGGCATACGAGGCGAGCAGTACTTC.